The clone carrying this T cell receptor beta chain is deemed medium-sized. No antigen is known for it. The data derive from a study of type 1 regulatory T cells. In the study overall: T-allo10 is an in vitro-generated, Tr1-enriched CD4 T cell product specific for alloantigen. Study-wide points: Type 1 regulatory T cells had a more restricted TCR repertoire than non-type 1 regulatory T cells.

V was cut by 1 base and J by 0 bases, with 14 bases left in between. This CDR3 has 16 amino acids. Germline CDR1 SQVTM, CDR2 ANQGSEA. Each CDR3 protein gets one entry after TCRdb re-called the reads with MiXCR. The repertoire holds 65,000 to 80,000 distinct CDR3 sequences, with 20% to 25% as singletons. Material for sequencing was cultured type 1 regulatory T (Tr1) cells, either the whole culture or a sorted fraction (not recorded which). This TCR was sampled from a human donor in good health. The chain combines TRBV29-1 with TRBJ2-3; D not resolved. The CDR3 sequence is CSVEGGRVTSTDTQYF. The CDR3 coding sequence is TGCAGCGTTGAAGGCGGTCGGGTTACTAGCACAGATACGCAGTATTTT.